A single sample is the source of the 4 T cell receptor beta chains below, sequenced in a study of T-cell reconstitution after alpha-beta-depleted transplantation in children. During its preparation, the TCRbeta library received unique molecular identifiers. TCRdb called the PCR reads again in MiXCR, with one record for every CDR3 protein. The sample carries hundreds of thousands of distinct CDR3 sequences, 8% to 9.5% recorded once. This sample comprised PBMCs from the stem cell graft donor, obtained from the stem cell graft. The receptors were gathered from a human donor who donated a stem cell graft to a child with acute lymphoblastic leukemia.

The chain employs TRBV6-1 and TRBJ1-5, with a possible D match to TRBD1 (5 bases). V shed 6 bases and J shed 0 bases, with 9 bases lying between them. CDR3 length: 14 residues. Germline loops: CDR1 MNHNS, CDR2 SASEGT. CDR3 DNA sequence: TGTGCCAGCAGAAGCACAGGTAGCAATCAGCCCCAGCATTTT. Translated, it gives CASRSTGSNQPQHF.

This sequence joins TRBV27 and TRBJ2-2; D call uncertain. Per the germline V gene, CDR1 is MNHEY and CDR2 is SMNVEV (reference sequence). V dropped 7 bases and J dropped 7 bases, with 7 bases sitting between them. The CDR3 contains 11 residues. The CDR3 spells CASTFGGELFF. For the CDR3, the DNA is TGTGCCAGCACGTTCGGCGGGGAGCTGTTTTTT.

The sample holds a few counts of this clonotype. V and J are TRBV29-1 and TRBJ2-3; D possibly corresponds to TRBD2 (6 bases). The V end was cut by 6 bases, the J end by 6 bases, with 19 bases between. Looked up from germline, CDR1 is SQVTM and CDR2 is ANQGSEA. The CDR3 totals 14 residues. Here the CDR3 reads CSVAGSFGGDTQYF. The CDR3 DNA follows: TGCAGCGTCGCAGGGTCTTTCGGAGGGGATACGCAGTATTTT.

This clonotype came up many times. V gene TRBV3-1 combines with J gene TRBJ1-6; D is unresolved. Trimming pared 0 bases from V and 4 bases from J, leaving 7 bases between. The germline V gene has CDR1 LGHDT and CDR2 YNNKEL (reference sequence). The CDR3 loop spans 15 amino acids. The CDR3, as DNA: TGTGCCAGCAGCCAAGAGATTTCTTATAATTCACCCCTCCACTTT. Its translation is CASSQEISYNSPLHF.